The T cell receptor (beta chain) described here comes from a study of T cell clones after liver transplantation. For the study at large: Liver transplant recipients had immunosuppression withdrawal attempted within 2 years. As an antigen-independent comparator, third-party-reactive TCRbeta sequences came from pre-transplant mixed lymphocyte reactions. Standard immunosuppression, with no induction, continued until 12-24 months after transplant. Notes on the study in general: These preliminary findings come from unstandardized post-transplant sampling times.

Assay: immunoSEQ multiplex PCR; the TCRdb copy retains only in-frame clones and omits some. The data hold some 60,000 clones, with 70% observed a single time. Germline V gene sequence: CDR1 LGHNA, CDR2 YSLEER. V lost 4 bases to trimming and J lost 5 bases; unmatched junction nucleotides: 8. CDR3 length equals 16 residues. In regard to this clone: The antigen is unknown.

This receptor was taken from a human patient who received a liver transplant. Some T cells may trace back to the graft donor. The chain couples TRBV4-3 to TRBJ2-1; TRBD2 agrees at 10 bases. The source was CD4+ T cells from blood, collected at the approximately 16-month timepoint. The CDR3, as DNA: TGCGCCAGCAGCCGCAGACTAGCGGGTGGCCACAATGAGCAGTTCTTC. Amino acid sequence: CASSRRLAGGHNEQFF.